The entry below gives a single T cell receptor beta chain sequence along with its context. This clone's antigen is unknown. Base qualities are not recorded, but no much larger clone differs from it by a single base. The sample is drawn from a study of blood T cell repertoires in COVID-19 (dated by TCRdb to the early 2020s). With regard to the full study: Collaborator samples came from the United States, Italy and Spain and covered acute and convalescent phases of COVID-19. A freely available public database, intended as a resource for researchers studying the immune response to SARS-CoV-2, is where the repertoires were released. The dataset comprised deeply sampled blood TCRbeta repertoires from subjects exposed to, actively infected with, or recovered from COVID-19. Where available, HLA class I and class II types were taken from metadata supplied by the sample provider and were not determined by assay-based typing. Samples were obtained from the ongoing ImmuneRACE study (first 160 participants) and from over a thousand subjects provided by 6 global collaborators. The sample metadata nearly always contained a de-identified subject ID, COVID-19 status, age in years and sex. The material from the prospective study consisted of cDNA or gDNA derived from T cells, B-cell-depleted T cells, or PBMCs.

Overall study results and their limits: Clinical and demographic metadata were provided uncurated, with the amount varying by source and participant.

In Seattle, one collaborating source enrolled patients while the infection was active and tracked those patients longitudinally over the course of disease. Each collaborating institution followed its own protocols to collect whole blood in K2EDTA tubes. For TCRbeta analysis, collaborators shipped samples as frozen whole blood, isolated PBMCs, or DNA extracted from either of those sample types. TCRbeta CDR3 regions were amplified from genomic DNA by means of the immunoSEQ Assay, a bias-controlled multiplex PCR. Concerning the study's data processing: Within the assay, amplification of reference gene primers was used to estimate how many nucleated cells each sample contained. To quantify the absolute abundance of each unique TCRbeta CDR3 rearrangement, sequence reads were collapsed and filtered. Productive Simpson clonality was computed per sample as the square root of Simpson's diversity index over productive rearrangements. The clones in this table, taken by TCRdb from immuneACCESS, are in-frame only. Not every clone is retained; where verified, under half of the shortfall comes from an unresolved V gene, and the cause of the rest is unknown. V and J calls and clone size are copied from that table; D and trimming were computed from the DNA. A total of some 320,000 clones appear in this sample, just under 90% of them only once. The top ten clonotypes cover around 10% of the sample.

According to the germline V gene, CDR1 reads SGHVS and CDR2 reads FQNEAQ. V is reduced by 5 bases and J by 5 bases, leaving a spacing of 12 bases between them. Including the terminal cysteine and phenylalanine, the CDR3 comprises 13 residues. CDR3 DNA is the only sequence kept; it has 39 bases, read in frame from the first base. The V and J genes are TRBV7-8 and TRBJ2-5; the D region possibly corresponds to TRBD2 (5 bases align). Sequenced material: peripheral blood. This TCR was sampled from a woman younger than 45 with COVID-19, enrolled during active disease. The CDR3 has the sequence CASSGVPGETQYF. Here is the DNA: TGTGCCAGCAGCGGAGTCCCGGGGGAGACCCAGTACTTC.